The rows below give T cell receptor beta chains drawn from one sample of a study of T cells in Graves' hyperthyroidism and ophthalmopathy. TCRdb re-called the multiplex PCR reads with MiXCR, one entry per CDR3 protein. In the table there are 300,000 to 400,000 distinct CDR3 sequences, approximately 13% of which are singletons. Sequencing was done on a sample of blood. These receptors came from a woman under 30 with Graves' hyperthyroidism. Both conserved end residues are part of each CDR3. The order of the fields is clone size, D gene, V gene, J gene, CDR3 protein, CDR3 DNA. A D gene is named only where the DNA matches it firmly. Size tells how often a clone was seen (once, few, many) or the class of an expanded clone, and some rows leave it out.

>many|-|TRBV30|TRBJ2-3
CAWMFSTDTQYF
TGTGCCTGGATGTTTAGCACAGATACGCAGTATTTT
>many|-|TRBV3-1|TRBJ2-1
CASSQEGGWDEQFF
TGTGCCAGCAGCCAAGAAGGAGGCTGGGATGAGCAGTTCTTC
>-|TRBD1|TRBV9|TRBJ1-2
CASSAAGTGRGYTF
TGTGCCAGCAGCGCCGCCGGGACAGGGCGAGGCTACACCTTC
>-|-|TRBV3-1|TRBJ2-5
CASSHPGRQETQYF
TGTGCCAGCAGCCACCCGGGGCGCCAAGAGACCCAGTACTTC
>-|-|TRBV6-4|TRBJ1-5
CASSPGSGGNQPQHF
TGTGCCAGCAGCCCCGGGTCGGGAGGCAATCAGCCCCAGCATTTT
>many|TRBD1|TRBV7-2|TRBJ1-2
CASSPGGQGRYYGYTF
TGTGCCAGCAGCCCGGGGGGACAGGGGAGGTACTATGGCTACACCTTC
>-|-|TRBV4-1|TRBJ2-1
CASSQEDLARTYNEQFF
TGCGCCAGCAGCCAAGAGGATCTAGCGAGAACCTACAATGAGCAGTTCTTC
>medium-sized|-|TRBV20-1|TRBJ2-7
CSAHPPAASYEQYF
TGCAGTGCTCACCCCCCAGCGGCATCCTACGAGCAGTACTTC
>few|-|TRBV28|TRBJ1-6
CASSLRDSPLHF
TGTGCCAGCAGTTTAAGGGATTCACCCCTCCACTTT
>few|TRBD2|TRBV10-1|TRBJ2-5
CASSVGSGGPFQETQYF
TGCGCCAGCAGTGTGGGTAGCGGGGGGCCCTTCCAAGAGACCCAGTACTTC
>few|-|TRBV20-1|TRBJ1-2
CSAIRTAAYGYTF
TGCAGTGCTATTAGGACAGCTGCTTATGGCTACACCTTC
>many|-|TRBV28|TRBJ2-7
CASTTGHGTKGQYF
TGTGCCAGCACCACGGGACACGGGACGAAGGGGCAGTACTTC
>few|-|TRBV4-1|TRBJ2-1
CASSQGRGSYNEQFF
TGCGCCAGCAGCCAAGGGAGGGGATCCTACAATGAGCAGTTCTTC
>-|TRBD2|TRBV15|TRBJ2-3
CATSREGGTDTQYF
TGTGCCACCAGCAGAGAGGGGGGGACGGATACGCAGTATTTT
>many|-|TRBV7-9|TRBJ2-2
CASSSIEDRVGELFF
TGTGCCAGCAGCTCCATTGAGGATCGGGTCGGGGAGCTGTTTTTT
>many|-|TRBV15|TRBJ2-7
CATSDTRSYEQYF
TGTGCCACCAGCGATACTCGCTCCTACGAGCAGTACTTC
>many|-|TRBV20-1|TRBJ2-4
CSASGALAKNIQYF
TGCAGTGCTAGTGGCGCCCTAGCCAAAAACATTCAGTACTTC
>many|TRBD1|TRBV28|TRBJ1-2
CASSFPTGDVHGYTF
TGTGCCAGCAGTTTCCCCACAGGGGACGTACATGGCTACACCTTC
>once|TRBD1|TRBV27|TRBJ2-2
CASSPGTAFNTGELFF
TGTGCCAGCAGTCCCGGGACAGCCTTCAACACCGGGGAGCTGTTTTTT
>once|-|TRBV20-1|TRBJ1-2
CSTRLRDGYTF
TGCAGTACTAGACTCAGGGATGGCTACACCTTC
>-|TRBD1|TRBV3-1|TRBJ1-6
CASSLSDRGKSPLHF
TGTGCCAGCAGCCTGAGCGACAGGGGGAAATCACCCCTCCACTTT
>many|TRBD2|TRBV6-2/TRBV6-3|TRBJ2-5
CASSLYTAGEETQYF
TGTGCCAGCAGTTTGTATACAGCGGGAGAAGAGACCCAGTACTTC
>many|-|TRBV15|TRBJ1-5
CATSRDGGPGRTQHF
TGTGCCACCAGCAGAGACGGTGGTCCCGGAAGGACCCAGCATTTT
>many|-|TRBV7-2|TRBJ2-5
CASSPYSKETQYF
TGTGCCAGCAGCCCTTACTCGAAAGAGACCCAGTACTTC
>-|-|TRBV5-4|TRBJ1-1
CASRFDQAVNTEAFF
TGTGCCAGCAGGTTTGATCAGGCGGTAAACACTGAAGCTTTCTTT
>many|TRBD1|TRBV20-1|TRBJ1-5
CSAETGGDQPQHF
TGCAGTGCAGAGACAGGGGGCGATCAGCCCCAGCATTTT
>many|TRBD2|TRBV27|TRBJ2-1
CASSLGASGRNEQFF
TGTGCCAGCAGTCTTGGGGCTAGCGGGAGGAATGAGCAGTTCTTC
>-|-|TRBV3-1|TRBJ1-2
CASSQETANGYTF
TGTGCCAGCAGCCAAGAAACAGCGAATGGCTACACCTTC
>many|TRBD1|TRBV20-1|TRBJ1-4
CSASLPRDSNEKLFF
TGCAGTGCTAGCTTACCTCGGGACAGTAATGAAAAACTGTTTTTT
>-|TRBD1|TRBV5-1|TRBJ2-7
CASQATGGPYEQYF
TGCGCCAGCCAAGCGACAGGGGGCCCCTACGAGCAGTACTTC
>many|-|TRBV12-3/TRBV12-4|TRBJ1-1
CASRPPADTEAFF
TGTGCCAGCAGACCGCCAGCAGACACTGAAGCTTTCTTT
>many|-|TRBV10-3|TRBJ1-1
CAITTKTGGGRNTEAFF
TGTGCCATCACTACAAAGACAGGCGGAGGGAGAAACACTGAAGCTTTCTTT
>many|-|TRBV12-3/TRBV12-4|TRBJ2-7
CASSLIWRTSSYEQYF
TGTGCCAGCAGTTTAATCTGGCGCACGAGCTCCTACGAGCAGTACTTC
>many|-|TRBV12-3/TRBV12-4|TRBJ2-7
CATTVSNTAYEQYF
TGTGCCACCACAGTTAGTAACACTGCCTACGAGCAGTACTTC
>many|TRBD2|TRBV12-3/TRBV12-4|TRBJ2-1
CASSHGLAGHQSSYNEQFF
TGTGCCAGCAGCCACGGACTAGCGGGCCACCAAAGCTCCTACAATGAGCAGTTCTTC